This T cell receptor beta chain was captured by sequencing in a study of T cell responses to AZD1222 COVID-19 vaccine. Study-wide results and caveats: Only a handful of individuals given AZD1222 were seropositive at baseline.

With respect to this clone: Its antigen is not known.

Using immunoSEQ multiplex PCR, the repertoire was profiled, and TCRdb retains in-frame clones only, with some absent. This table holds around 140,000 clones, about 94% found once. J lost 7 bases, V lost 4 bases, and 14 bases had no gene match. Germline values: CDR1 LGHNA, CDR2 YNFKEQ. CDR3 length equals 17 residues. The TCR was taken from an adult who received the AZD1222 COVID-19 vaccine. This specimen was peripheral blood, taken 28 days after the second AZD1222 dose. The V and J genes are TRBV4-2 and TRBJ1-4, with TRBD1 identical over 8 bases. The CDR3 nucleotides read TGTGCCAGCAGCCCATCACCTTCAGGGGGCTGGGGTGAAAAACTGTTTTTT. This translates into CASSPSPSGGWGEKLFF.